Below, 24 T cell receptor beta chains from the same sample are listed, as sequenced in a study of blood T cells in healthy people across ages. Next came a second PCR, run for about 7 to 12 cycles, which used a sample-barcoded 5' primer along with a J-beta primer mix. TCRdb passed the 5' RACE reads through MiXCR, listing each CDR3 protein once. Of 950,000 to 1,200,000 distinct CDR3 sequences in the sample, around two fifths were seen once. The sequencing input was blood. The receptor set was obtained from a man aged 18 to 29 in good health.

This chain joins TRBV12-3 or TRBV12-4 and TRBJ2-2, with D perhaps TRBD2 (5 bases). V was pared by 10 bases and J by 7 bases, with 13 bases between. There are 12 residues in the CDR3. The CDR3 loop reads CATERDGGELFF. Written as DNA, the CDR3 is TGTGCCACCGAGAGGGATGGCGGGGAGCTGTTTTTT.

This clonotype was seen once. This chain connects TRBV2 to TRBJ1-2; D gene unclear. The germline V gene encodes CDR1 SNHLY and CDR2 FYNNEI. Trimming removed 8 bases from V and 4 bases from J, with 17 bases in between. The length of the CDR3 is 14 residues. This chain's CDR3 is CASPAPARIYGYTF. In DNA form, the CDR3 reads TGTGCCAGCCCCGCCCCCGCCAGGATCTATGGCTACACCTTC.

Only a few counts were recorded for this clonotype. This chain connects TRBV5-1 to TRBJ2-1; weak D call: TRBD2 (6 bases). The CDR3 extends over 13 amino acids. CDR1 is SGHRS and CDR2 is YFSETQ in the germline V gene. V lost 3 bases and J lost 8, with 12 bases in between. The CDR3 spells CASSSTPGDEQFF. The CDR3 coding sequence is TGCGCCAGCAGCTCTACCCCGGGGGATGAGCAGTTCTTC. Combining the CDR3 with reference TRBV5-1 and TRBJ2-1 gives the whole variable domain KAGVTQTPRYLIKTRGQQVTLSCSPISGHRSVSWYQQTPGQGLQFLFEYFSETQRNKGNFPGRFSGRQFSNSRSEMNVSTLELGDSALYLCASSSTPGDEQFFGPGTRLTVL.

This clonotype was counted only a few times. V is TRBV10-3 and J is TRBJ1-1; tentative D call: TRBD1 (6 bases). Trimming removed 0 bases from V and 0 bases from J, with 20 bases in between. The V gene's germline CDR1 is ENHRY and CDR2 SYGVKD. The CDR3 consists of 19 residues. CDR3 coding DNA: TGTGCCATCAGTGAGTCGGGGGCATCTGATTACCTCATGAACACTGAAGCTTTCTTT. It specifies CAISESGASDYLMNTEAFF.

This chain connects TRBV9 to TRBJ1-3, with D hard to call. Per germline, CDR1 SGDLS and CDR2 YYNGEE. The CDR3 consists of 16 residues. V shed 5 bases and J shed 6 bases, with 21 bases lying between them. The CDR3: CASRRHPTGSLNTIYF. CDR3 DNA sequence: TGTGCCAGCAGGAGACACCCGACCGGGAGCCTAAACACCATATATTTT.

CDR3 sequence: CSVGAPNTEAFF. Here the CDR3 DNA reads TGCAGCGTTGGAGCTCCGAACACTGAAGCTTTCTTT. The rearrangement links TRBV29-1 to TRBJ1-1; D uncertain. Trimming stripped 4 bases from V and 1 base from J, with 7 bases between. The CDR3 totals 12 residues. Per the germline V gene, CDR1 is SQVTM and CDR2 is ANQGSEA.

The rearrangement uses TRBV7-2 and TRBJ1-4, with 7 positions matching TRBD1. Unmatched junction bases numbered 9, after V lost 5 bases and J lost 6 bases. CDR3 length: 15 amino acids. Germline V gene sequence: CDR1 SGHTA, CDR2 FQGNSA. In DNA form, the CDR3 reads TGTGCCAGCAGCCCAGGGGGGGGAGGTGATGAAAAACTGTTTTTT. The encoded protein is CASSPGGGGDEKLFF.

In this sample, this clonotype turned up many times. The rearrangement uses TRBV2 and TRBJ2-3; D may be TRBD1 (5 bases). Per the germline V gene, CDR1 is SNHLY and CDR2 is FYNNEI. The germline V and J ends were trimmed by 5 bases and 0 bases, with 12 bases remaining between them. There are 15 residues in the CDR3. In DNA form, the CDR3 reads TGTGCCAGCAGTTCCGACAGTACTAGCACAGATACGCAGTATTTT. It is translated as CASSSDSTSTDTQYF. The full variable domain, its missing parts supplied by reference TRBV2 and TRBJ2-3, is EPEVTQTPSHQVTQMGQEVILRCVPISNHLYFYWYRQILGQKVEFLVSFYNNEISEKSEIFDDQFSVERPDGSNFTLKIRSTKLEDSAMYFCASSSDSTSTDTQYFGPGTRLTVL.

Points on this clonotype: Germline and junction disagree at one end, which may indicate a read error. This chain uses TRBV20-1 with TRBJ1-2; D is unresolved. This CDR3 is built from 17 residues. CDR1 and CDR2 from the germline V gene are DFQATT and SNEGSKA (reference sequence). The CDR3 DNA reads as TGCGGTGCCAATCCCCAAGTTCCGTCTGGGAGTTACTATGGCTACACCTTC. Translated, it gives CGANPQVPSGSYYGYTF.

The J gene is TRBJ1-5, the V gene TRBV6-6; 8 bases map to TRBD1. CDR1 is MNHNY and CDR2 is SVGAGI in the germline V gene (reference sequence). This CDR3 contains 16 residues. Trimming cost V 0 bases and J 5 bases; bases outside gene matches: 6. CDR3 sequence: CASSYSYGQGDQPQHF. In nucleotides, the CDR3 is TGTGCCAGCAGTTACTCGTACGGACAGGGAGATCAGCCCCAGCATTTT.

This chain connects TRBV7-2 to TRBJ1-4; no firm D call. In germline, CDR1 is SGHTA, CDR2 FQGNSA. V lost 2 bases to trimming and J lost 2 bases, with 9 bases between them. The CDR3 length is 15 residues. The CDR3 DNA sequence: TGTGCCAGCAGCTTAAAAGGGCGGACTAATGAAAAACTGTTTTTT. Amino acids: CASSLKGRTNEKLFF.

This chain uses TRBV27 with TRBJ1-2; D is uncertain. The CDR3 consists of 15 residues. V lost 8 bases to trimming and J lost 4 bases, with 20 bases between them. Germline V lookup: CDR1 MNHEY, CDR2 SMNVEV (reference sequence). CDR3 loop: CASAQRTAILYGYTF. The CDR3 DNA reads as TGTGCCAGCGCCCAACGGACGGCTATACTCTATGGCTACACCTTC.

The chain joins TRBV14 to TRBJ2-3, with TRBD2 matching over 8 bases. J was trimmed by 6 bases and V by 10 bases; bases with no gene match: 12. The CDR3 spans 14 residues. Germline V gene sequence: CDR1 SGHDN, CDR2 FVKESK. CDR3 residues: CATARGGVRDTQYF. DNA for the CDR3: TGTGCCACGGCCCGGGGGGGCGTTAGGGATACGCAGTATTTT.

The chain is built from TRBV10-3 and TRBJ2-3; D is unresolved. Looked up from germline, CDR1 is ENHRY and CDR2 is SYGVKD. V shed 10 bases and J shed 2 bases, with 16 bases lying between them. The CDR3 consists of 14 residues. CDR3 region: CATLPGPITDTQYF. The CDR3 region has the DNA TGTGCCACCTTACCTGGGCCTATCACAGATACGCAGTATTTT.

This clonotype was counted a few times. The rearrangement joins TRBV14 to TRBJ1-2, with D possibly TRBD1 on 5 matching bases. The CDR3 runs to 14 residues. Deletions cut 4 bases from V and 6 bases from J, with 15 bases between. Germline V lookup: CDR1 SGHDN, CDR2 FVKESK. The CDR3 DNA follows: TGTGCCAGCAGCCCTGGCAGGCAGGGAGATGGCTACACCTTC. Translated: CASSPGRQGDGYTF.

The table lists this clonotype with a few counts. The chain joins TRBV10-3 to TRBJ2-3; D gene unclear. The V and J ends lost 4 bases and 2 bases respectively, with 7 bases between them. Germline CDR1 is ENHRY and CDR2 is SYGVKD. This CDR3 is built from 13 residues. CDR3 sequence: CAISGSDTDTQYF. The CDR3 region has the DNA TGTGCCATCAGTGGTTCAGACACAGATACGCAGTATTTT.

This clonotype was counted between two and nine times. V gene TRBV7-2 combines with J gene TRBJ2-5, with D tentatively TRBD1 (6 bases). The assigned J gene may be wrong: the sequence end matches TRBJ2-7 better. The CDR3 runs to 17 residues. Per germline, CDR1 SGHTA and CDR2 FQGNSA. This chain's CDR3 is CASSLRSAGGAYAEQYF. The DNA for the CDR3 is TGTGCCAGCAGCTTAAGAAGTGCTGGGGGCGCTTACGCCGAGCAGTACTTC.

This clonotype was seen more than once but under ten times. This chain's CDR3 is CATIAGGRDTQYF. CDR3 nucleotide sequence: TGTGCCACTATAGCGGGGGGGCGTGATACGCAGTATTTT. The chain joins TRBV27 to TRBJ2-3, with 11 bases fitting TRBD2. After removal of 10 bases from V and 6 bases from J, the junction contained 6 bases not matched to a gene. This CDR3 is 13 amino acids long. Germline V CDR1 and CDR2: MNHEY, SMNVEV (reference sequence).

The gene calls are TRBV4-1 and TRBJ2-2; 11 bases are a match to TRBD2. The CDR3 covers 23 residues. Per the germline V gene, CDR1 is MGHRA and CDR2 is YSYEKL. Trimming cost V 0 bases and J 0 bases; bases outside gene matches: 18. The CDR3 loop is CASSQDRSWSGSGGAPNTGELFF. CDR3 DNA: TGCGCCAGCAGCCAAGATCGGAGTTGGAGCGGTAGCGGGGGGGCCCCGAACACCGGGGAGCTGTTTTTT.

The rearrangement uses TRBV28 and TRBJ2-1, with D possibly being TRBD2 (5 bases). V dropped 3 bases and J dropped 7 bases, with 16 bases sitting between them. CDR1 and CDR2 (germline): MDHEN, SYDVKM. This CDR3 spans 15 amino acids. The CDR3 sequence: CASSFTQKSGNEQFF. DNA of the CDR3: TGTGCCAGCAGTTTTACCCAAAAGTCGGGAAATGAGCAGTTCTTC.

The chain joins TRBV6-1 to TRBJ2-1; D unclear. Germline CDR1 reads MNHNS; CDR2 reads SASEGT. This CDR3 comprises 12 residues. V gave up 8 bases and J gave up 8 bases, with 13 bases separating them. The CDR3 loop is CASATNLDEQFF. The CDR3 bases are TGTGCCAGCGCGACCAATCTAGATGAGCAGTTCTTC.

There are many counts of this clonotype. This rearrangement joins TRBV7-2 to TRBJ2-3, with D hard to call. This CDR3 region has 12 residues. V was shortened by 4 bases and J by 2 bases, with 4 bases between the two germline ends. Germline V CDR1 and CDR2: SGHTA, FQGNSA. CDR3: CASSSHTDTQYF. The DNA for the CDR3 is TGTGCCAGCAGCTCCCACACAGATACGCAGTATTTT.

The J gene is TRBJ2-5, the V gene TRBV6-1; D may match TRBD1 or TRBD2 (5 bases each). Germline CDR1 is MNHNS and CDR2 is SASEGT. The CDR3 length is 18 residues. Trimming removed 3 bases from V and 1 base from J, with 21 bases in between. CDR3 amino acids: CASSELIWDGSSQETQYF. In DNA, the CDR3 is TGTGCCAGCAGTGAGTTGATATGGGACGGCTCCTCCCAAGAGACCCAGTACTTC.

The chain employs TRBV7-2 and TRBJ2-5, with 9 bases fitting TRBD2. V lost 2 bases to trimming and J lost 8 bases; unmatched junction nucleotides: 6. Germline V lookup: CDR1 SGHTA, CDR2 FQGNSA. The CDR3 length is 14 residues. The CDR3 loop is CASSLRSSGVTQYF. In nucleotides, the CDR3 is TGTGCCAGCAGCTTACGGTCTAGCGGGGTAACCCAGTACTTC.